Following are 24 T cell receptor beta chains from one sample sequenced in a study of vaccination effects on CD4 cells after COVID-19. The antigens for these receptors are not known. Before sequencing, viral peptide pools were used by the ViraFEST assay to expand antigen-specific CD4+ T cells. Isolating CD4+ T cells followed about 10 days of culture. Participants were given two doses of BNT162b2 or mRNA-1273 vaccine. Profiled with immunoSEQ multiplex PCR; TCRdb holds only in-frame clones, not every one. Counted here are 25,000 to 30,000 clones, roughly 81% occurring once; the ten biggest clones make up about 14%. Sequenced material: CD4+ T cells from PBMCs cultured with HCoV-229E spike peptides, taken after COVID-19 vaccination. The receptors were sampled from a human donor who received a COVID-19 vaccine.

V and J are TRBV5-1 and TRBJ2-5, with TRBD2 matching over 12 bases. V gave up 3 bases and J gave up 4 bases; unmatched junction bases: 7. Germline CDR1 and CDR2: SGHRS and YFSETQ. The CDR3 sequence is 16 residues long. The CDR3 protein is CASSSSRLAGAETQYF. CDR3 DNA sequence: TGCGCCAGCAGCTCTAGCCGACTAGCGGGAGCAGAGACCCAGTACTTC.

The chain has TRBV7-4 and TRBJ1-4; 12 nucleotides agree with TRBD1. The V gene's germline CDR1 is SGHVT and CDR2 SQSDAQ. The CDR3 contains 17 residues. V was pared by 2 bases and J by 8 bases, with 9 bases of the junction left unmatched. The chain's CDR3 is CASSLPGQGAIEEKLFF. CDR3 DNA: TGTGCCAGCAGCTTACCGGGACAGGGGGCCATAGAAGAAAAACTGTTTTTT.

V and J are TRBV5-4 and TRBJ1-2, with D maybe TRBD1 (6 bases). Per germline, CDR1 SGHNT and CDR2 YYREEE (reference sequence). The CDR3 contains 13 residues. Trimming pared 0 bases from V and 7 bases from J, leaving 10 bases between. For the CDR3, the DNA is TGTGCCAGCAGCTTGGGACAGACAGGTGGCTACACCTTC. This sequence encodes CASSLGQTGGYTF.

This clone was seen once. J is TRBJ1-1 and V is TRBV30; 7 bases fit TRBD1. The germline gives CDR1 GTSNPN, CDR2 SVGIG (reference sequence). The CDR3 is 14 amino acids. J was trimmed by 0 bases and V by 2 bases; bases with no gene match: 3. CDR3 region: CAWSKDRLNTEAFF. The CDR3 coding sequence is TGTGCCTGGAGTAAGGACAGGCTGAACACTGAAGCTTTCTTT.

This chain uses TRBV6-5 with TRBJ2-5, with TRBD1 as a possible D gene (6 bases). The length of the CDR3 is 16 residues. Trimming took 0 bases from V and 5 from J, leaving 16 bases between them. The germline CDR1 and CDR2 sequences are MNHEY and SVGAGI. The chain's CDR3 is CASSYSWTVRAETQYF. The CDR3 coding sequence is TGTGCCAGCAGTTACTCATGGACAGTTCGGGCCGAGACCCAGTACTTC.

CDR3 amino acids: CASSEKLGKQGASNEQFF. In DNA form, the CDR3 reads TGTGCCAGCAGTGAAAAACTTGGGAAACAGGGCGCCTCCAATGAGCAGTTCTTC. The genes are TRBV2 and TRBJ2-1; a weak D match, TRBD1 (6 bases). Germline loops: CDR1 SNHLY, CDR2 FYNNEI. V was cut by 2 bases and J by 6 bases, with 23 bases left in between. This CDR3 contains 18 residues.

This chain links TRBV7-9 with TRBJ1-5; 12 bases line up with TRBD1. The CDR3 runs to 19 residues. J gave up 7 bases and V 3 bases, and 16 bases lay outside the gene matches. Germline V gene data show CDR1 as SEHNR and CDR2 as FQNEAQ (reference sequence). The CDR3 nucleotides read TGTGCCAGCAGCTTTAGCCCCACTGGGACAGGGGGCGCCGAGCAGCCCCAGCATTTT. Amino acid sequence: CASSFSPTGTGGAEQPQHF.

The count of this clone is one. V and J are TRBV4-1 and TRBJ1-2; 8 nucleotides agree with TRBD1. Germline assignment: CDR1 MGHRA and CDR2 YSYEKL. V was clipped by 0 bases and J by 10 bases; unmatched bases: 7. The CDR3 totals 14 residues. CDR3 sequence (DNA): TGCGCCAGCAGCCAAGAACGGACAGGGCGCTACTACACCTTC. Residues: CASSQERTGRYYTF.

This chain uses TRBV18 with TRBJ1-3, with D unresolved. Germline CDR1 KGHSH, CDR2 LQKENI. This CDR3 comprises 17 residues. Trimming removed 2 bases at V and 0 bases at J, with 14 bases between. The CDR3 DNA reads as TGTGCCAGCTCACCATCTGAGGCAGGATTCTCTGGAAACACCATATATTTT. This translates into CASSPSEAGFSGNTIYF.

CDR3 nucleotide sequence: TGTGCCAGCAGTTACATACCAGATGGTGCGAAGGGCTACACCTTC. It codes for CASSYIPDGAKGYTF. The rearrangement joins TRBV6-5 to TRBJ1-2; D is uncertain. The ends were cut back, 2 bases at V and 8 bases at J, with 18 bases in the middle. This CDR3 contains 15 residues. CDR1 MNHEY and CDR2 SVGAGI come from the germline V gene.

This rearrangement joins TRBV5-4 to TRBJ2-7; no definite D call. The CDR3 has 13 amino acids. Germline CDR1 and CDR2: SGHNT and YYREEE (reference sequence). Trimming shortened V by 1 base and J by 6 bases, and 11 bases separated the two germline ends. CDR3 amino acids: CASSLLGSVEQYF. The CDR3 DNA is TGTGCCAGCAGCTTGTTGGGGTCTGTCGAGCAGTACTTC.

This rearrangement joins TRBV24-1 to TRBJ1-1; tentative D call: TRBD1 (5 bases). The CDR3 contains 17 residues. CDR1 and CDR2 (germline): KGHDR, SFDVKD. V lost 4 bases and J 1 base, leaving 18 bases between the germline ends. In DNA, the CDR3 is TGTGCCACCAGTGACTCCCCAAGGACCGGGGGGAACACTGAAGCTTTCTTT. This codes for CATSDSPRTGGNTEAFF.

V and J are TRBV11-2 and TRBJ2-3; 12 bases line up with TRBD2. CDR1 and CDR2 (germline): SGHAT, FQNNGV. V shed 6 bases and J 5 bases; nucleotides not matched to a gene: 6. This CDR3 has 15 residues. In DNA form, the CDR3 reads TGTGCCAGCAGTCAGCTAGCGGGGGGGCGAGATACGCAGTATTTT. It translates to CASSQLAGGRDTQYF.

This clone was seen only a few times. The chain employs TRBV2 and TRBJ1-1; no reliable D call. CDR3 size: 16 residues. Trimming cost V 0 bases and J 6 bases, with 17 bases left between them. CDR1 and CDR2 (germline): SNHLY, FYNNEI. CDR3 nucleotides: TGTGCCAGCAGTGAAGCGGACGGATTCCTCCACTCTGAAGCTTTCTTT. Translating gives CASSEADGFLHSEAFF. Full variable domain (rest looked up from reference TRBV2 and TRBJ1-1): EPEVTQTPSHQVTQMGQEVILRCVPISNHLYFYWYRQILGQKVEFLVSFYNNEISEKSEIFDDQFSVERPDGSNFTLKIRSTKLEDSAMYFCASSEADGFLHSEAFFGQGTRLTVV.

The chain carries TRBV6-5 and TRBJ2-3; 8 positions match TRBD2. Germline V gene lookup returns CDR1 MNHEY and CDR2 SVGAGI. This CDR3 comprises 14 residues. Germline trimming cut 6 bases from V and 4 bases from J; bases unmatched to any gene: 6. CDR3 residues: CASRILAGADTQYF. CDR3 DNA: TGTGCCAGCAGGATCCTAGCGGGCGCAGATACGCAGTATTTT.

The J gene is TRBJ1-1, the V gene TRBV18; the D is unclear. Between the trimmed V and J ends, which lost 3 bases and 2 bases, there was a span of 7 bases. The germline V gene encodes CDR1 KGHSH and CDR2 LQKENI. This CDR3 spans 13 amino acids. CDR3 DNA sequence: TGTGCCAGCTCACCTTCGACTAACACTGAAGCTTTCTTT. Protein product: CASSPSTNTEAFF.

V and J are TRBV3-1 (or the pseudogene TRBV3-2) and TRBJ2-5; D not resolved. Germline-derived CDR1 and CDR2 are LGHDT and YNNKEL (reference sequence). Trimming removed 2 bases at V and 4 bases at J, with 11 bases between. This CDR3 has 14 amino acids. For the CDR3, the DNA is TGTGCCAGCAGCCAAAACGAAGGGCCAGAGACCCAGTACTTC. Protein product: CASSQNEGPETQYF.

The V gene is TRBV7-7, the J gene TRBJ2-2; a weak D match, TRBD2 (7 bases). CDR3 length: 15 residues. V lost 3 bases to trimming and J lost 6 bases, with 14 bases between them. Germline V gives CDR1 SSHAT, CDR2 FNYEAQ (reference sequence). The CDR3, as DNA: TGTGCCAGCAGCTTTGGGGGGGCGCGCTCCGGGGAGCTGTTTTTT. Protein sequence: CASSFGGARSGELFF.

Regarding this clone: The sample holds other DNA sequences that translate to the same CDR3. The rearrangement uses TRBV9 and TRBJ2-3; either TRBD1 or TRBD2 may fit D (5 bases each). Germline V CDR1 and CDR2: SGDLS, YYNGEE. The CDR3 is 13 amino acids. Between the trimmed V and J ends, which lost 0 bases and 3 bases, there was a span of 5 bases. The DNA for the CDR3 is TGTGCCAGCAGCGTAGGGGGGACAGATACGCAGTATTTT. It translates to CASSVGGTDTQYF.

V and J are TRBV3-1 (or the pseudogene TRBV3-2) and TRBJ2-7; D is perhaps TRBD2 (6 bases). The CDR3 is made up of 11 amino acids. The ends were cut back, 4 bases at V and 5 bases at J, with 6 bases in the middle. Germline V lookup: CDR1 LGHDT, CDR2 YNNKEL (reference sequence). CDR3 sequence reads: CASSRTNEQYF. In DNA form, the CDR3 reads TGTGCCAGCAGCCGGACTAACGAGCAGTACTTC.

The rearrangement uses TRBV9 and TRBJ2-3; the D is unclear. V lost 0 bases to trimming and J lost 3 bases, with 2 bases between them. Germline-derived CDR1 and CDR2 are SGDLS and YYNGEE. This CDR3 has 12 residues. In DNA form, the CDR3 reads TGTGCCAGCAGCGTAGGTACAGATACGCAGTATTTT. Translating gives CASSVGTDTQYF. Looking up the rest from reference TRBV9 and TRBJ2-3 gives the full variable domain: DSGVTQTPKHLITATGQRVTLRCSPRSGDLSVYWYQQSLDQGLQFLIQYYNGEERAKGNILERFSAQQFPDLHSELNLSSLELGDSALYFCASSVGTDTQYFGPGTRLTVL.

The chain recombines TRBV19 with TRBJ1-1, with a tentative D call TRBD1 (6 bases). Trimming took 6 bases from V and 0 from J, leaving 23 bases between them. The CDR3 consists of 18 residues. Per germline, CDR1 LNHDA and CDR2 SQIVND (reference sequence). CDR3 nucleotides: TGTGCCAGTAGGGGTTCAGGGGCCACTCTCCGTATGAACACTGAAGCTTTCTTT. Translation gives CASRGSGATLRMNTEAFF.

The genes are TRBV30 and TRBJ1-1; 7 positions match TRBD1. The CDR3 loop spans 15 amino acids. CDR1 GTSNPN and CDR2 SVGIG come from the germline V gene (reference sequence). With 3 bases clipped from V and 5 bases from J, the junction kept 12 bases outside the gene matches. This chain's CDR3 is CAWSRYTGVETEAFF. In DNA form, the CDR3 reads TGTGCCTGGAGCCGATATACAGGGGTAGAGACTGAAGCTTTCTTT.

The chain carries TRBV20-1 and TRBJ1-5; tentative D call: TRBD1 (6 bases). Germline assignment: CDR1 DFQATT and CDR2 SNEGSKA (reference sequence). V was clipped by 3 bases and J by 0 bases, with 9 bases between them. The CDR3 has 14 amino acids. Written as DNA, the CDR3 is TGCAGTGCTAGTCAGGGGTATAGCAATCAGCCCCAGCATTTT. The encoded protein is CSASQGYSNQPQHF.